This T cell receptor beta chain derives from a study of blood T cell repertoires in COVID-19. Method: immunoSEQ multiplex PCR; TCRdb's copy keeps in-frame clones and lacks some. The sample carries roughly 430,000 clones, roughly 88% recorded once. Germline-derived CDR1 and CDR2 are LNHNV and YYDKDF (reference sequence). The CDR3 has 14 residues. J lost 7 bases, V lost 0 bases, and 3 bases had no gene match. The sample taken for sequencing was PBMCs or T cells enriched from blood (not recorded which). The receptor's source is a woman between 40 and 50 years old with acute COVID-19. The gene calls are TRBV15 and TRBJ1-1; 9 nucleotides align to TRBD1. In DNA form, the CDR3 reads TGTGCCACCAGCAGAGATACAGGGGGCTTTGAAGCTTTCTTT. Protein sequence: CATSRDTGGFEAFF.